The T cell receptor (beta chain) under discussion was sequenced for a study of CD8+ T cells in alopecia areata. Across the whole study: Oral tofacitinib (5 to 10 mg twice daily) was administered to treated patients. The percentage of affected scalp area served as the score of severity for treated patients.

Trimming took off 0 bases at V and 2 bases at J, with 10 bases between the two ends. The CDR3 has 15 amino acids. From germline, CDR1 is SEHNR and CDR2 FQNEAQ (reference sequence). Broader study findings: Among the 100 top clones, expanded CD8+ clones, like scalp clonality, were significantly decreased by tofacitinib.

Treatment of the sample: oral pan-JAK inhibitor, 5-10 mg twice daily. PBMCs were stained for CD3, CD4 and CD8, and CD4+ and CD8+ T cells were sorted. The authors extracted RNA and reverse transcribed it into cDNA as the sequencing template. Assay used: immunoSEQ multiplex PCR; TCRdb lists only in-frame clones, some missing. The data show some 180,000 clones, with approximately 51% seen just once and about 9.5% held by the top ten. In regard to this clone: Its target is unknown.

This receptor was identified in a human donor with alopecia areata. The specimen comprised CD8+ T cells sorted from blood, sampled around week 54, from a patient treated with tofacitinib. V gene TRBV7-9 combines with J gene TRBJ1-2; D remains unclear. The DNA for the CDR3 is TGTGCCAGCAGCTTAGCGAGGGCCAGGAACTATGGCTACACCTTC. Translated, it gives CASSLARARNYGYTF.